This record covers a single T cell receptor (beta chain). Its antigen remains unidentified. This sample is drawn from a study of blood T cells in healthy people across ages. Findings of the study overall: Both naive CD4+ cell counts and diversity were greater in long-lived donors than in aged donors. TCR beta diversity was tightly associated with the proportion of naive T cells. Researchers said unsorted PBMCs prevented a conclusive naive versus antigen-experienced comparison.

The V and J ends lost 8 bases and 3 bases respectively, with 20 bases between them. Per germline, CDR1 MDHEN and CDR2 SYDVKM. The CDR3 spans 16 residues. Then a second PCR, running about 6 to 12 cycles, was carried out with a sample-barcoded 5' primer and a J-beta primer mix. TCRdb called the 5' RACE reads again in MiXCR, with one record for every CDR3 protein. The table shows about 1.7 million distinct CDR3 sequences, with 25% to 30% occurring only once. The V gene is TRBV28, the J gene TRBJ1-5, with D hard to call. Sequenced: blood. The source of this sequence is a woman aged 30 to 39 in good health. Here the CDR3 DNA reads TGTGCCAGCTCCCTTGGCCCCTCGTCATCCAATCAGCCCCAGCATTTT. Amino acids: CASSLGPSSSNQPQHF. Full variable domain (remainder filled in from reference TRBV28 and TRBJ1-5): DVKVTQSSRYLVKRTGEKVFLECVQDMDHENMFWYRQDPGLGLRLIYFSYDVKMKEKGDIPEGYSVSREKKERFSLILESASTNQTSMYLCASSLGPSSSNQPQHFGDGTRLSIL.